The 25 T cell receptor beta chains in this list originate from one sample, sequenced in a study of CD8+CD57+ T cells in acquired aplastic anemia. Genomic DNA acted as the template from which TCR beta VDJ combination and CDR3 sequence profiling were carried out. TCRdb processed the reads anew with MiXCR; each CDR3 protein has one entry. The sample has around 180,000 distinct CDR3 sequences; approximately 48% are singletons. Patients chosen for sequencing had CD8+CD57+ cells that had expanded, as shown by flow cytometry. Source material: sorted CD4+, CD8+, or CD8+CD57+ T cells (not recorded which) from PBMCs. Source of these receptors: a human donor with aplastic anemia.

This clonotype was seen repeatedly, ten times or more. The chain links TRBV19 to TRBJ2-4, with TRBD2 matching 13 bases. Germline CDR1 reads LNHDA; CDR2 reads SQIVND (reference sequence). With V trimmed by 5 bases and J by 0 bases, 4 bases remained unmatched. The CDR3 has 17 residues. The CDR3, as DNA: TGTGCCAGTAGTGGACTAGCGGGGGACTTAGCCAAAAACATTCAGTACTTC. Protein product: CASSGLAGDLAKNIQYF.

This clonotype was found many times. The J gene is TRBJ2-2, the V gene TRBV10-2; a weak D match, TRBD1 (6 bases). The germline V gene has CDR1 WSHSY and CDR2 SAAADI. V lost 3 bases and J 7 bases, leaving 9 bases between the germline ends. There are 13 residues in the CDR3. This CDR3 reads CASSELGGGELFF. CDR3 DNA: TGCGCCAGCAGTGAACTAGGGGGCGGGGAGCTGTTTTTT.

This chain links TRBV20-1 with TRBJ2-2; weak D call: TRBD1 (6 bases). CDR3 length: 15 amino acids. The germline V gene encodes CDR1 DFQATT and CDR2 SNEGSKA (reference sequence). The V and J ends lost 0 bases and 4 bases respectively, with 12 bases between them. The CDR3 sequence: CSARDLGRGTGELFF. The CDR3 DNA is TGCAGTGCTAGAGATCTAGGCAGGGGCACCGGGGAGCTGTTTTTT.

This clonotype was recorded at least ten times. This chain connects TRBV4-1 to TRBJ1-5; 10 bases fit TRBD1. Per the germline V gene, CDR1 is MGHRA and CDR2 is YSYEKL. V lost 2 bases and J lost 5; bases outside the gene matches: 6. This CDR3 contains 16 residues. CDR3 coding DNA: TGCGCCAGCAGCCAAACGGGACAGGGGCGCGATCAGCCCCAGCATTTT. It yields the protein CASSQTGQGRDQPQHF.

This rearrangement joins TRBV29-1 to TRBJ2-1; no clear D. This CDR3 is built from 12 residues. V dropped 4 bases and J dropped 6 bases, with 10 bases sitting between them. Germline assignment: CDR1 SQVTM and CDR2 ANQGSEA. DNA for the CDR3: TGCAGCGTTGTCTGGGGAAGCAATGAGCAGTTCTTC. It translates to CSVVWGSNEQFF.

This chain connects TRBV6-1 to TRBJ1-5; 9 bases are shared with TRBD1. V shed 0 bases and J 4 bases; nucleotides not matched to a gene: 1. The CDR3 length is 15 residues. CDR1 is MNHNS and CDR2 is SASEGT in the germline V gene. CDR3 in DNA: TGTGCCAGCAGTGAAGCGGGACAGGGTAATCAGCCCCAGCATTTT. Its protein product is CASSEAGQGNQPQHF.

This clonotype has ten or more counts. The rearrangement uses TRBV4-1 and TRBJ1-5; no reliable D call. Trimming shortened V by 1 base and J by 4 bases, and 11 bases separated the two germline ends. The CDR3 loop spans 15 amino acids. CDR1 and CDR2 (germline): MGHRA, YSYEKL. The CDR3 sequence is CASSQAYRGNQPQHF. In nucleotides, the CDR3 is TGCGCCAGCAGCCAAGCTTACCGAGGGAATCAGCCCCAGCATTTT.

This clonotype was seen ten or more times. V gene TRBV6-1 combines with J gene TRBJ2-7; no clear D. Per germline, CDR1 MNHNS and CDR2 SASEGT. Between the trimmed V and J ends, which lost 6 bases and 0 bases, there was a span of 15 bases. The length of the CDR3 is 15 residues. The CDR3 bases are TGTGCCAGCAGGAATCGGGCCGAGAGCTCCTACGAGCAGTACTTC. Translation gives CASRNRAESSYEQYF.

The V and J genes are TRBV15 and TRBJ2-2, with D unclear. This CDR3 comprises 13 residues. Between the trimmed V and J ends, which lost 2 bases and 7 bases, there was a span of 8 bases. CDR1 LNHNV and CDR2 YYDKDF come from the germline V gene (reference sequence). This CDR3 is CATSRLLGGELFF. The CDR3 DNA sequence: TGTGCCACCAGCAGATTATTAGGCGGGGAGCTGTTTTTT.

The chain combines TRBV7-2 with TRBJ2-7, with D possibly matching TRBD1 (5 bases). Trimming took off 3 bases at V and 2 bases at J, with 8 bases between the two ends. CDR3 length equals 13 residues. CDR1 and CDR2 (germline): SGHTA, FQGNSA. The CDR3 protein is CASSFDSTYEQYF. In DNA form, the CDR3 reads TGTGCCAGCAGCTTCGACAGCACCTACGAGCAGTACTTC.

A word on this clonotype: One junction end does not reproduce the germline sequence, and a read error may be involved. This sequence joins TRBV15 and TRBJ2-1; D is ambiguous. This CDR3 spans 15 amino acids. Germline values: CDR1 LNHNV, CDR2 YYDKDF (reference sequence). CDR3 coding DNA: TGTGCCGCCAGCAGAGCTAGAGAGGCCTACAATGAGCAGTTCTTC. Translation gives CAASRAREAYNEQFF.

This clonotype appeared many times. The chain has TRBV19 and TRBJ1-5, with D possibly being TRBD1 (5 bases). The CDR3 is made up of 12 amino acids. The germline V gene has CDR1 LNHDA and CDR2 SQIVND (reference sequence). V was pared by 10 bases and J by 1 base, with 8 bases between. The CDR3 region has the DNA TGTGCCACGGGGGAGAGCAATCAGCCCCAGCATTTT. Translated, it gives CATGESNQPQHF.

This clonotype has a handful of counts. CDR3 DNA: TGTGCCACCAGTGACCCCAGGCCCCCCTACGAGCAGTACTTC. Translating it yields CATSDPRPPYEQYF. The rearrangement links TRBV24-1 to TRBJ2-7; D ambiguous. The germline V gene encodes CDR1 KGHDR and CDR2 SFDVKD. Trimming removed 4 bases from V and 2 bases from J, with 11 bases in between. The CDR3 has 14 amino acids.

Many counts were recorded for this clonotype. CDR3: CASRSTTIYGYTF. Here the CDR3 DNA reads TGTGCCAGCAGATCGACAACTATTTATGGCTACACCTTC. The chain employs TRBV2 and TRBJ1-2; D unresolved. Germline CDR1 and CDR2: SNHLY and FYNNEI. The CDR3 has 13 residues. V was pared by 6 bases and J by 5 bases, with 13 bases between.

The rearrangement joins TRBV12-3 or TRBV12-4 to TRBJ2-1, with 9 bases matching TRBD2. The CDR3 runs to 14 residues. J lost 6 bases, V lost 5 bases, and 5 bases had no gene match. Written as DNA, the CDR3 is TGTGCCAGCAGTGGCGGGACTAGCAGCAATGAGCAGTTCTTC. Translating gives CASSGGTSSNEQFF.

As concerns this clonotype: Being one base from a much bigger clone, this may be a read error. The rearrangement uses TRBV12-5 and TRBJ1-3; no firm D call. Trimming left V 0 bases short and J 6 bases short, with 0 bases between. Looked up from germline, CDR1 is LGHNT and CDR2 is FRNRAP. This CDR3 spans 11 amino acids. CDR3: CASGLVNTIYF. In nucleotides, the CDR3 is TGTGCTAGTGGTTTGGTAAACACCATATATTTT.

The J gene is TRBJ2-1, the V gene TRBV10-3, with D possibly being TRBD2 (6 bases). CDR1 and CDR2 (germline): ENHRY, SYGVKD. The CDR3 sequence is 15 residues long. V was pared by 2 bases and J by 2 bases, with 10 bases between. The CDR3 sequence: CAISERTSPYNEQFF. CDR3 sequence (DNA): TGTGCCATCAGTGAGCGTACTAGCCCCTACAATGAGCAGTTCTTC.

This clonotype turned up a few times. J is TRBJ1-2 and V is TRBV25-1; D remains unclear. CDR3 length equals 15 residues. V was clipped by 1 base and J by 6 bases, with 15 bases between them. Germline assignment: CDR1 MGHDK and CDR2 SYGVNS. This chain's CDR3 is CASSESRQMPHGYTF. The CDR3 DNA is TGTGCCAGCAGTGAATCGCGGCAGATGCCCCATGGCTACACCTTC.

Only a few counts were recorded for this clonotype. This chain connects TRBV7-9 to TRBJ1-2; a possible D gene is TRBD1 (5 bases). The germline V and J ends were trimmed by 1 base and 6 bases, with 15 bases remaining between them. The CDR3 length is 15 residues. Germline V lookup: CDR1 SEHNR, CDR2 FQNEAQ (reference sequence). CDR3 sequence (DNA): TGTGCCAGCAGCTTAGTCAGGTCAGGGAACGATGGCTACACCTTC. Its translation is CASSLVRSGNDGYTF.

The chain recombines TRBV29-1 with TRBJ2-7, with D tentatively TRBD2 (6 bases). V lost 7 bases to trimming and J lost 5 bases, with 24 bases between them. The CDR3 is 15 amino acids. In germline, CDR1 is SQVTM, CDR2 ANQGSEA. The DNA of the CDR3 is TGCAGCGCATGTGGCGGGGCAGCCGTGGGGAACGAGCAGTACGTC. It yields the protein CSACGGAAVGNEQYV.

The chain combines TRBV10-3 with TRBJ2-7; 13 bases agree with TRBD2. J lost 3 bases, V lost 3 bases, and 8 bases had no gene match. CDR3 length: 17 amino acids. From germline, CDR1 is ENHRY and CDR2 SYGVKD. DNA of the CDR3: TGTGCCATCAGTGACCCTGGGACTAGCGGGACGGGCTACGAGCAGTACTTC. This sequence encodes CAISDPGTSGTGYEQYF.

This clonotype was detected once. The chain joins TRBV4-3 to TRBJ2-5; a weak D match, TRBD1 (5 bases). The CDR3 sequence is 15 residues long. CDR1 LGHNA and CDR2 YSLEER come from the germline V gene. V was clipped by 3 bases and J by 0 bases, with 11 bases between them. CDR3 amino acids: CASSQDPGYQETQYF. The DNA for the CDR3 is TGCGCCAGCAGCCAGGACCCAGGGTACCAAGAGACCCAGTACTTC.

This clonotype was detected only once. The chain links TRBV7-2 to TRBJ2-2; D is ambiguous. This CDR3 has 12 amino acids. Trimming shortened V by 4 bases and J by 6 bases, and 6 bases separated the two germline ends. Germline values: CDR1 SGHTA, CDR2 FQGNSA. The CDR3: CASSSGAGELFF. The CDR3 DNA reads as TGTGCCAGCAGCTCGGGTGCCGGGGAGCTGTTTTTT. The full variable domain, its missing parts supplied by reference TRBV7-2 and TRBJ2-2, is GAGVSQSPSNKVTEKGKDVELRCDPISGHTALYWYRQSLGQGLEFLIYFQGNSAPDKSGLPSDRFSAERTGGSVSTLTIQRTQQEDSAVYLCASSSGAGELFFGEGSRLTVL.

This clonotype was recorded many times. The chain uses TRBV6-1 and TRBJ1-2; D is unclear. The V end was cut by 5 bases, the J end by 0 bases, with 10 bases between. Per the germline V gene, CDR1 is MNHNS and CDR2 is SASEGT. The CDR3 has 14 residues. The CDR3 DNA reads as TGTGCCAGCAGTAAAGACGGAGCTAACTATGGCTACACCTTC. It yields the protein CASSKDGANYGYTF.

Regarding this clonotype: Possible read error: a much larger clone is one base away. The rearrangement uses TRBV6-2 or TRBV6-3 and TRBJ2-7; 7 positions agree with TRBD1. CDR1 and CDR2 (germline): MNHEY, SVGEGT. CDR3 size: 15 residues. CDR3 DNA: TGTGCCGGCAGTTACCTCGACAGGGTATCCTACGAGCAGTACTTC. This gives the protein CAGSYLDRVSYEQYF.